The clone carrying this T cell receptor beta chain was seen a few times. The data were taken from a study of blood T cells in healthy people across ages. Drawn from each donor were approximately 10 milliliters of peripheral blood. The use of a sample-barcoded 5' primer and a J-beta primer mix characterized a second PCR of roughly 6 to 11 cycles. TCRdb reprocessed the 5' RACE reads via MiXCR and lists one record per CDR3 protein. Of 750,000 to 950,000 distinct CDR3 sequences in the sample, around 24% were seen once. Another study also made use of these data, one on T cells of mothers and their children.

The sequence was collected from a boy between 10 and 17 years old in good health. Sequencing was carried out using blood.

The CDR3 reads CSARSGDSNQPQHF. The CDR3 DNA sequence: TGCAGTGCTAGAAGCGGGGATAGCAATCAGCCCCAGCATTTT. The chain has TRBV20-1 and TRBJ1-5; D is ambiguous. Trimming stripped 2 bases from V and 0 bases from J, with 8 bases between. CDR3 size: 14 residues. The germline V gene encodes CDR1 DFQATT and CDR2 SNEGSKA (reference sequence).